A single sample is the source of the 22 T cell receptor beta chains below, sequenced in a study of human T cells and chemical hapten exposure. The sample's time point: pre-sensitization, week 0. Treatment denoted: therapeutic diphenylcyclopropenone sensitization with weekly scalp DPC. MiXCR was run by TCRdb on the RACE reads, yielding one entry per CDR3 protein. The profile shows about 260,000 distinct CDR3 sequences, approximately 8.6% of them singletons. This specimen consisted of whole blood, obtained in connection with sensitization to the hapten diphenylcyclopropenone (DPC). Source of these receptors: a woman in her thirties or forties with alopecia areata. Some clones in this sample may be carry-over from other donors' samples.

This clonotype was detected a few times. The genes are TRBV6-2 or TRBV6-3 and TRBJ2-5; D is uncertain. In germline, CDR1 is MNHEY, CDR2 SVGEGT. Trimming removed 4 bases from V and 9 bases from J, with 15 bases in between. The CDR3 consists of 13 residues. This chain's CDR3 is CASSFGSPVAQYF. CDR3 in DNA: TGTGCCAGCAGTTTCGGGTCCCCCGTGGCCCAGTACTTC.

This clonotype appeared many times. The chain combines TRBV28 with TRBJ2-1; tentatively, D is TRBD2 (6 bases). This CDR3 comprises 11 residues. Germline-derived CDR1 and CDR2 are MDHEN and SYDVKM. The V end was cut by 2 bases, the J end by 10 bases, with 6 bases between. The CDR3 loop reads CASSLREEQFF. The DNA for the CDR3 is TGTGCCAGCAGTTTACGGGAGGAGCAGTTCTTC.

This clonotype was recorded many times. The gene calls are TRBV24-1 and TRBJ2-3; the D gene is possibly TRBD2 (6 bases). V was cut by 3 bases and J by 4 bases, with 13 bases left in between. From germline, CDR1 is KGHDR and CDR2 SFDVKD. The CDR3 runs 15 residues. The CDR3 bases are TGTGCCACCAGTGATCAGACTAGGAGTCCAGATACGCAGTATTTT. Translated, it gives CATSDQTRSPDTQYF.

This clonotype has a handful of counts. The V gene is TRBV6-2 or TRBV6-3, the J gene TRBJ2-3, with D possibly being TRBD2 (5 bases). V lost 2 bases, J lost 6 bases, and 9 bases lay in between. Germline V CDR1 and CDR2: MNHEY, SVGEGT. The CDR3 spans 13 residues. The CDR3 loop reads CASSYGEQDTQYF. The CDR3 DNA is TGTGCCAGCAGTTACGGGGAGCAGGATACGCAGTATTTT.

This clonotype was detected only a few times. This chain links TRBV9 with TRBJ1-5, with D uncertain. Between the trimmed V and J ends, which lost 3 bases and 1 base, there was a span of 11 bases. CDR1 is SGDLS, CDR2 YYNGEE, per germline. The CDR3 has 15 residues. CDR3 coding DNA: TGTGCCAGCAGCGCCCGCGGCCAGAGCAATCAGCCCCAGCATTTT. This gives the protein CASSARGQSNQPQHF.

This chain joins TRBV20-1 and TRBJ1-5; D possibly corresponds to TRBD1 (5 bases). With 0 bases removed from V and 5 bases from J, the gap between germline ends came to 14 bases. CDR1 is DFQATT and CDR2 is SNEGSKA in the germline V gene (reference sequence). CDR3 length: 15 residues. The CDR3 protein is CSARDILREDQPQHF. CDR3 sequence (DNA): TGCAGTGCTAGAGATATCCTCAGGGAGGATCAGCCCCAGCATTTT.

This clonotype came up a few times. The chain joins TRBV12-3 or TRBV12-4 to TRBJ2-1; 10 nucleotides align to TRBD1. The CDR3 covers 15 residues. The V segment lost 5 bases and the J segment 7 bases; nucleotides outside the gene matches: 8. This chain's CDR3 is CASSTRQGAWNEQFF. DNA of the CDR3: TGTGCCAGCAGTACAAGACAGGGGGCATGGAATGAGCAGTTCTTC.

This clonotype has only a few counts. The rearrangement links TRBV28 to TRBJ2-7; 9 bases match TRBD1. The CDR3 is 12 residues long. After removal of 6 bases from V and 6 bases from J, the junction contained 3 bases not matched to a gene. The germline V gene has CDR1 MDHEN and CDR2 SYDVKM. The CDR3 DNA reads TGTGCCAGCAGAACGACAGGGGGCGAGCAGTACTTC. Translation: CASRTTGGEQYF.

This clonotype has a count of ten or more. The chain carries TRBV28 and TRBJ1-2; D is unclear. The germline gives CDR1 MDHEN, CDR2 SYDVKM. Trimming took 5 bases from V and 1 from J, leaving 14 bases between them. This CDR3 is 15 amino acids long. CDR3 region: CASSNGPAHNYGYTF. CDR3 DNA sequence: TGTGCCAGCAGTAACGGACCGGCCCATAACTATGGCTACACCTTC.

This clonotype has just a few counts. The chain links TRBV7-6 to TRBJ2-2; 7 nucleotides line up with TRBD2. This CDR3 contains 16 residues. Germline V gene lookup returns CDR1 SGHVS and CDR2 FNYEAQ. The junction had 8 bases not matched to a gene; V was cut back by 1 base and J by 6 bases. The CDR3 DNA sequence: TGTGCCAGCAGCTTAGAGGCGGGAGCAATGGCCGGGGAGCTGTTTTTT. Residues: CASSLEAGAMAGELFF.

On this clonotype itself: One base away lies a much larger clone, so this may be a sequencing read error. The gene calls are TRBV28 and TRBJ1-2, with D possibly being TRBD1 (5 bases). The CDR3 is 13 residues long. Trimming removed 6 bases from V and 0 bases from J, with 8 bases in between. Germline-derived CDR1 and CDR2 are MDHEN and SYDVKM. In nucleotides, the CDR3 is TGTGCCAGCAGCCCACAGGCTAACTATGGCTACACCTTC. This translates into CASSPQANYGYTF.

J is TRBJ1-5 and V is TRBV14; the D gene is possibly TRBD1 (5 bases). This CDR3 spans 13 amino acids. Germline assignment: CDR1 SGHDN and CDR2 FVKESK. V dropped 5 bases and J dropped 9 bases, with 14 bases sitting between them. CDR3 in amino acids: CASSLGLLTPQHF. The CDR3 nucleotides read TGTGCCAGCAGCTTGGGACTTTTAACGCCCCAGCATTTT.

At least ten counts were recorded for this clonotype. The V call is TRBV6-2 or TRBV6-3, the J call TRBJ2-2; 9 bases are shared with TRBD2. After removal of 2 bases from V and 4 bases from J, the junction contained 8 bases not matched to a gene. Germline V gives CDR1 MNHEY, CDR2 SVGEGT. This CDR3 spans 17 amino acids. The CDR3 DNA reads TGTGCCAGCAGTTACCTGGCGGGAGGGCCTAGCACCGGGGAGCTGTTTTTT. It codes for CASSYLAGGPSTGELFF.

V gene TRBV2 combines with J gene TRBJ2-3, with a tentative D call TRBD1 (5 bases). The CDR3 has 16 amino acids. The V and J ends lost 4 bases and 1 base respectively, with 15 bases between them. CDR1 is SNHLY and CDR2 is FYNNEI in the germline V gene. The CDR3 here is CASSVRQGLGTDTQYF. The CDR3 DNA follows: TGTGCCAGCAGTGTTCGTCAGGGTCTAGGCACAGATACGCAGTATTTT.

V usage is TRBV18 and J usage is TRBJ1-3, with D perhaps matching TRBD1 (5 bases). The germline V gene has CDR1 KGHSH and CDR2 LQKENI. The CDR3 totals 13 residues. Trimming took off 5 bases at V and 2 bases at J, with 7 bases between the two ends. In DNA form, the CDR3 reads TGTGCCAGCTCAGGGACTGCTGGAAACACCATATATTTT. Its translation is CASSGTAGNTIYF.

This sequence joins TRBV7-2 and TRBJ2-3; 11 bases match TRBD2. The CDR3 contains 14 residues. Germline V CDR1 and CDR2: SGHTA, FQGNSA. Trimming took 5 bases from V and 6 from J; bases not matched to a gene: 4. The CDR3 region has the DNA TGTGCCAGCAGCCAGGGACTAGCGGCCGATACGCAGTATTTT. It translates to CASSQGLAADTQYF.

The chain combines TRBV28 with TRBJ2-7, with D maybe TRBD1 (5 bases). CDR3 length: 12 residues. Germline V gene sequence: CDR1 MDHEN, CDR2 SYDVKM. The germline V and J ends were trimmed by 4 bases and 4 bases, with 8 bases remaining between them. CDR3 DNA: TGTGCCAGCAGTTCGACAGTTTACGAGCAGTACTTC. This codes for CASSSTVYEQYF.

This chain joins TRBV7-9 and TRBJ1-4; D ambiguous. Trimming stripped 8 bases from V and 8 bases from J, with 24 bases between. Germline V CDR1 and CDR2: SEHNR, FQNEAQ (reference sequence). The CDR3 covers 16 residues. For the CDR3, the DNA is TGTGCCAGCGTAGAAACTCCGGGCCCGGAGGAGGAAAAACTGTTTTTT. Encoded protein: CASVETPGPEEEKLFF.

This clonotype was seen only a few times. V usage is TRBV7-9 and J usage is TRBJ2-3; a possible D gene is TRBD1 (5 bases). V was pared by 5 bases and J by 4 bases, with 16 bases between. The CDR3 is 15 residues long. Germline-derived CDR1 and CDR2 are SEHNR and FQNEAQ (reference sequence). The CDR3 region is CASSIPPGYPDTQYF. For the CDR3, the DNA is TGTGCCAGCAGCATACCTCCAGGGTACCCAGATACGCAGTATTTT.

CDR3 region: CASRRGLAARLAKNIQYF. The CDR3 DNA reads as TGTGCCAGCAGGAGGGGACTAGCGGCGCGACTAGCCAAAAACATTCAGTACTTC. This chain connects TRBV21-1 to TRBJ2-4; no DNA check was done on the table's D call, TRBD2. TRBV21-1 is a listed pseudogene. This CDR3 has 18 residues.

The sample holds a few counts of this clonotype. This sequence joins TRBV9 and TRBJ2-1; 8 bases match TRBD2. Germline-derived CDR1 and CDR2 are SGDLS and YYNGEE. The CDR3 consists of 15 residues. Unmatched junction bases numbered 12, after V lost 4 bases and J lost 9 bases. The CDR3 is CASSISGTSEGEQFF. CDR3 DNA sequence: TGTGCCAGCAGCATCTCCGGGACTAGTGAGGGTGAGCAGTTCTTC.

The chain recombines TRBV7-2 with TRBJ2-2; TRBD1 aligns across 9 bases. V lost 4 bases to trimming and J lost 6 bases; unmatched junction nucleotides: 3. The V gene's germline CDR1 is SGHTA and CDR2 FQGNSA. The CDR3 runs 14 residues. Here the CDR3 reads CASSYRDRAGELFF. The DNA for the CDR3 is TGTGCCAGCAGCTACCGGGACAGGGCCGGGGAGCTGTTTTTT. The full variable domain, completed using reference TRBV7-2 and TRBJ2-2, is GAGVSQSPSNKVTEKGKDVELRCDPISGHTALYWYRQSLGQGLEFLIYFQGNSAPDKSGLPSDRFSAERTGGSVSTLTIQRTQQEDSAVYLCASSYRDRAGELFFGEGSRLTVL.